This T cell receptor beta chain appears in the sequencing data of a study of blood T cells in healthy people across ages. The authors ran a second PCR of roughly 7 to 11 cycles using a sample-barcoded 5' primer and a J-beta primer mix. In TCRdb, the 5' RACE reads were re-called with MiXCR into one record per CDR3 protein. The repertoire has around 970,000 distinct CDR3 sequences, roughly 50% of them found once; the top ten carry around 21%. CDR1 is MNHNY and CDR2 is SVGAGI in the germline V gene (reference sequence). Trimming stripped 5 bases from V and 0 bases from J, with 11 bases between. The CDR3 is 14 amino acids. Russia was home to the donors, healthy Caucasian individuals aged about 6 to 90. Per-sample yields of isolated PBMCs were at least 6.5 million. This clonotype was detected only a few times.

Sample: blood. The rearrangement uses TRBV6-6 and TRBJ2-7, with a tentative D call TRBD1 (6 bases). This receptor was obtained from a woman aged 55-70 years in good health. The CDR3 loop is CASSDQDSSYEQYF. CDR3 nucleotide sequence: TGTGCCAGCAGTGATCAGGACAGCTCCTACGAGCAGTACTTC.